This TCR beta chain originates from a study of T cell repertoires in cytomegalovirus infection. Study-level information: In public TCR beta signatures, there were indications of both CMV infection and matching HLA type.

On this clonotype itself: The antigen is undetermined.

MiXCR, applied by TCRdb to the reads, yields one record per CDR3 protein. The sample records roughly 200,000 distinct CDR3 sequences, approximately 38% being singletons. Study-wide findings and caveats: Identification of carriers of CMV plus the relevant HLA was performed using cumulative public TCR beta family frequency. The ex vivo response was dominated by HLA-C-restricted CMV-specific TCR beta clonotypes.

The receptor comes from a human donor in good health (CMV status not recorded). Some clones in this sample may be carry-over from other donors' samples. Source: CD8+ T cells from cultured PBMCs, taken from culture after CMV antigen stimulation.

The CDR3 loop is CASSLAGTGFGTGELFF. CDR3 in DNA: TGTGCCAGCAGCTTAGCGGGGACAGGGTTCGGAACCGGGGAGCTGTTTTTT. The genes are TRBV7-6 and TRBJ2-2, with TRBD1 identical over 9 bases. In germline, CDR1 is SGHVS, CDR2 FNYEAQ. CDR3 length equals 17 residues. V gave up 0 bases and J gave up 5 bases; unmatched junction bases: 7.